What follows is one T cell receptor beta chain and its context. This CDR3 has 14 amino acids. CDR1 is MDHEN, CDR2 SYDVKM, per germline. V was clipped by 3 bases and J by 7 bases, with 13 bases between them. The sample belongs to a study of blood T cell repertoires in COVID-19. For the study at large: Material from acute and convalescent COVID-19 was sourced from the United States, Italy and Spain. Nucleic acid was either cDNA or gDNA, and it came from T cells, B-cell-depleted T cells, or PBMCs.

Individuals aged about 18 to 90 years were recruited from about two dozen US areas. Original analysis: How many nucleated cells were present was estimated from reference gene primer amplification. Repertoires were generated with immunoSEQ multiplex PCR, while TCRdb's copy carries only in-frame clones and drops some. For V, J and clone size, that table is used; D and trimming come from the DNA. Among under 250,000 clones listed, roughly 89% were seen once. The receptor was isolated from a woman in her 30s with acute COVID-19. V usage is TRBV28 and J usage is TRBJ1-5, with D unresolved. Sequenced input: PBMCs or T cells enriched from blood (not recorded which). The CDR3 DNA is TGTGCCAGCAGTTTGTGGTCCGGGAGGCAGCCCCAGCATTTT. It yields the protein CASSLWSGRQPQHF.